The source of this T cell receptor (beta chain) is a study of regulatory T cells in long-lasting Graves disease. Study-wide points: Limited samples may have lowered accuracy. Favored gene segments in persistent disease were TRBV28, TRBJ1-2 and TRBJ2-5.

Time point indicated: newly diagnosed GD, antithyroid drugs for less than 3 months. Extracted PBMC RNA gave rise to the TCR library. The CDR3 has 12 amino acids. V gave up 5 bases and J gave up 4 bases, with 9 bases separating them. The germline CDR1 and CDR2 sequences are SGHTA and FQGNSA. Concerning this clonotype: Its antigen is not identified.

Construction of TCR beta libraries relied on iRepertoire HTBI primers and on Arm-PCR targeting CDR3 regions. One entry per CDR3 protein results from TCRdb running MiXCR on the multiplex PCR reads. The sample has roughly 520,000 distinct CDR3 sequences; 12% are singletons. Another study also made use of these data, one on T cells in Graves' hyperthyroidism and ophthalmopathy. That study adds: For Graves' hyperthyroidism to be stable, ophthalmopathy could not progress within 18 months.

This receptor was identified in a woman in her 30s with Graves disease. The chain links TRBV7-2 to TRBJ2-7, with a tentative D call TRBD1 (5 bases). This specimen consisted of peripheral blood mononuclear cells (PBMCs), obtained at new diagnosis, from a patient treated with antithyroid drugs. The CDR3 reads CASSIHRYEQYF. CDR3 in DNA: TGTGCCAGCAGCATTCACAGGTACGAGCAGTACTTC. Full variable domain (missing parts from reference TRBV7-2 and TRBJ2-7): GAGVSQSPSNKVTEKGKDVELRCDPISGHTALYWYRQSLGQGLEFLIYFQGNSAPDKSGLPSDRFSAERTGGSVSTLTIQRTQQEDSAVYLCASSIHRYEQYFGPGTRLTVT.